This T cell receptor beta chain was obtained from a study of blood T cell repertoires in COVID-19 (TCRdb year 2020). For the study in its entirety: The collaborator samples originated in the United States, Italy and Spain and spanned the acute and convalescent phases of COVID-19. The material from the prospective study consisted of cDNA or gDNA derived from T cells, B-cell-depleted T cells, or PBMCs. The dataset comprised deeply sampled blood TCRbeta repertoires from subjects exposed to, actively infected with, or recovered from COVID-19. The repertoires were released in a freely available public database intended as a resource for research on the immune response to SARS-CoV-2. Samples came from the ongoing ImmuneRACE study (first 160 participants) plus 1,254 subjects from 6 global collaborators. A de-identified subject ID, COVID-19 status, age in years and sex were almost always included in the sample metadata. Where available, HLA class I and class II types were taken from metadata supplied by the sample provider and were not determined by assay-based typing.

The paper as a whole reports these results and caveats: How much clinical and demographic metadata was included differed by source and by participant, and the metadata was provided uncurated.

The CDR3 sequence holds 12 residues, the cysteine and phenylalanine included. The sequence is cut down to CDR3 DNA, 36 bases in frame from base 1. Samples from volunteer blood donors who had recovered from COVID-19 were contributed by a second Seattle source. Each collaborating institution followed its own protocols to collect whole blood in K2EDTA tubes. Collaborator samples were shipped for TCRbeta analysis as frozen whole blood, isolated PBMCs, or DNA extracted from either sample type. TCRbeta CDR3 regions were amplified from genomic DNA using the immunoSEQ Assay, a bias-controlled multiplex PCR. The authors processed their data as follows. The number of nucleated cells in each sample was estimated by amplification of reference gene primers within the assay. To quantify the absolute abundance of each unique TCRbeta CDR3 rearrangement, sequence reads were collapsed and filtered. For each sample, productive Simpson clonality was calculated as the square root of Simpson's diversity index over productive rearrangements. TCRdb re-hosts the immuneACCESS table, in-frame sequences only. Its copies lack some clones; in the studies checked, an unresolved V gene accounts for under half of them, and the cause for the rest is not known. Clone size and the V and J calls come from that table; the DNA yielded D and trimming. A total of about 280,000 clones appear in this sample, more than 75% of them only once. Together, the top ten hold less than 2.5% of the sample.

A note on this clone: The clone's antigen remains unknown. Base quality data are lacking; no much larger clone is found one base away.

The chain is assembled from TRBV21-1 and TRBJ2-3; the table's D gene call, TRBD2, was not cross checked with the DNA. TRBV21-1 is deemed a pseudogene. Specimen: peripheral blood. The TCR sequence derives from a woman in her twenties or thirties who had recovered from COVID-19. The CDR3 protein is CASLPGTDTQYF. The DNA sequence is TGTGCCAGCCTCCCCGGGACAGATACGCAGTATTTT.